This T cell receptor beta chain was sequenced for a study of OX40 agonist ivuxolimab in advanced cancers. As for the study in general: Patients were 82.7% male with ages about 20 to 79, mean 60. The study reported partial responses in three patients: one hepatocellular carcinoma, two cutaneous melanoma.

Germline V lookup: CDR1 SGHRS, CDR2 YFSETQ. Trimming cost V 4 bases and J 4 bases; bases outside gene matches: 8. The CDR3 sequence is 15 residues long. Study-level findings and limits: Both CD4+ and CD8+ T cell populations in blood had undergone clonal expansion by week 6 at 0.1 to 3.0 mg/kg.

Only in-frame clones appear in the TCRdb table, and some are missing; sequencing was by immunoSEQ multiplex PCR. The table records over 65,000 clones, roughly 84% of them present only once. For this clone: Its cognate antigen is unknown.

The receptor was derived from an adult with an advanced solid tumor such as melanoma, head and neck, liver or kidney cancer. The chain uses TRBV5-1 and TRBJ2-5; 9 bases align to TRBD1. This sample comprised CD4+ or CD8+ T cells sorted from blood, obtained in a trial of the OX40 agonist ivuxolimab. The CDR3 reads CASSPSGTGLETQYF. CDR3 coding DNA: TGCGCCAGCAGCCCCTCCGGGACAGGGTTAGAGACCCAGTACTTC.